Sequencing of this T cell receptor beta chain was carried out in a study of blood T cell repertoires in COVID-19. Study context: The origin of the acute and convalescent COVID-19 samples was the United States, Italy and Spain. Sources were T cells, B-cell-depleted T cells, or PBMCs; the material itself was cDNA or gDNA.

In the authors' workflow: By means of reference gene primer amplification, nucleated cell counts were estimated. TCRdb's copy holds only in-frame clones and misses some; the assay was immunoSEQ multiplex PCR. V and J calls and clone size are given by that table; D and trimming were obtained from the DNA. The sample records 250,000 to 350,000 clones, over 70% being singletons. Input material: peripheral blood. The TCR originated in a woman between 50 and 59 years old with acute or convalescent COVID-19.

The CDR3 loop reads CASSSSLNSFGELFF. The CDR3 nucleotides read TGTGCCAGCAGCTCCTCCCTCAACAGCTTCGGGGAGCTGTTTTTT. The V call is TRBV5-4, the J call TRBJ2-2; D remains unclear. The CDR3 is 15 residues long. Germline V lookup: CDR1 SGHNT, CDR2 YYREEE (reference sequence). V dropped 3 bases and J dropped 7 bases, with 16 bases sitting between them.